This T cell receptor beta chain was obtained from a study of blood T cells in healthy people across ages. Study in general: Per two T cells, about one barcoded beta molecule was captured through template switching. Study-wide points: Long-lived donors carried more naive CD4+ cells and greater diversity than aged donors.

Concerning this clonotype: Its specificity is unknown.

Using a J-beta primer mix together with a sample-barcoded 5' primer, a second PCR was run for roughly 6 to 11 cycles. Tags on each cDNA molecule came from a template-switch adaptor with 12 random nucleotides. Paired-end reads containing CDR3 totaled no fewer than 2.5 million for each sample. TCRdb independently ran MiXCR on the 5' RACE reads; one entry per CDR3 protein. The data show more than 650,000 distinct CDR3 sequences, about 24% seen once. The receptor was isolated from a man in his sixties or seventies in good health. Sequencing was performed on blood.

The CDR3 loop is CASSQVLQRTSGIETQYF. The DNA for the CDR3 is TGTGCCAGCAGCCAAGTTCTCCAGAGGACTAGCGGTATTGAGACCCAGTACTTC. V is TRBV4-2 and J is TRBJ2-5; 10 positions agree with TRBD2. J lost 5 bases, V lost 1 base, and 13 bases had no gene match. The length of the CDR3 is 18 residues. Germline-derived CDR1 and CDR2 are LGHNA and YNFKEQ.